These 25 T cell receptor beta chains share one sample of origin, sequenced in a study of blood T cell repertoires in COVID-19. TCRdb's copy holds only in-frame clones and misses some; the assay was immunoSEQ multiplex PCR. The table has some 230,000 clones, 80% to 90% seen once. The sequenced sample consisted of peripheral blood. The receptors stem from a man younger than 45 who had recovered from COVID-19.

The chain recombines TRBV3-1 (or the pseudogene TRBV3-2) with TRBJ1-2; 7 bases align to TRBD1. This CDR3 has 14 residues. Looked up from germline, CDR1 is LGHDT and CDR2 is YNNKEL (reference sequence). V was clipped by 0 bases and J by 3 bases; unmatched bases: 1. CDR3 in DNA: TGTGCCAGCAGCCAAGAGCAGGGGGACTATGGCTACACCTTC. It yields the protein CASSQEQGDYGYTF.

The chain couples TRBV2 to TRBJ2-1, with D possibly matching TRBD2 (6 bases). CDR1 SNHLY and CDR2 FYNNEI come from the germline V gene. The CDR3 runs to 11 residues. V gave up 7 bases and J gave up 10 bases, with 11 bases separating them. CDR3 nucleotides: TGTGCCAGCATCCCGGCGGGGGAGCAGTTCTTC. Translating it yields CASIPAGEQFF.

This chain connects TRBV6-5 to TRBJ2-3; D unclear. V lost 3 bases and J 6 bases, leaving 4 bases between the germline ends. The germline V gene encodes CDR1 MNHEY and CDR2 SVGAGI. The CDR3 sequence is 11 residues long. Here the CDR3 reads CASSYGDTQYF. As DNA, the CDR3 is TGTGCCAGCAGTTATGGCGATACGCAGTATTTT.

The CDR3: CASSMTGGTQPQHF. The DNA for the CDR3 is TGTGCCAGCAGCATGACAGGGGGCACTCAGCCCCAGCATTTT. V and J are TRBV5-4 and TRBJ1-5, with 10 bases lining up with TRBD1. There are 14 residues in the CDR3. Germline CDR1 reads SGHNT; CDR2 reads YYREEE (reference sequence). Trimming cost V 4 bases and J 6 bases; bases outside gene matches: 4.

The CDR3: CASSDPDSQVLHF. The CDR3 region has the DNA TGCGCCAGCAGTGACCCGGATTCACAGGTCCTCCACTTT. The chain couples TRBV10-1 to TRBJ1-6; maybe TRBD1 (5 bases). Germline CDR1 is WNHNN and CDR2 is SYGVQD (reference sequence). This CDR3 spans 13 amino acids. V dropped 3 bases and J dropped 15 bases, with 15 bases sitting between them.

The chain uses TRBV12-3 or TRBV12-4 and TRBJ2-2; 7 bases line up with TRBD2. The trim removed 8 bases at V and 2 bases at J, leaving 2 bases unmatched. The CDR3 sequence is 13 residues long. The CDR3 sequence is CASRGRNTGELFF. DNA for the CDR3: TGTGCCAGCCGCGGGAGAAACACCGGGGAGCTGTTTTTT.

The chain carries TRBV5-5 and TRBJ2-3; the D gene is possibly TRBD1 (6 bases). Germline assignment: CDR1 SGHKS and CDR2 YYEKEE (reference sequence). The CDR3 is 16 residues long. Trimming left V 4 bases short and J 2 bases short, with 17 bases between. This CDR3 reads CASSLSRQVPTDTQYF. The CDR3 DNA follows: TGTGCCAGCAGCCTGTCCAGACAGGTCCCCACAGATACGCAGTATTTT.

The chain employs TRBV13 and TRBJ2-2; TRBD1 might be the D (5 bases). Trimming took off 3 bases at V and 1 base at J, with 9 bases between the two ends. Germline V lookup: CDR1 PRHDT, CDR2 FYEKMQ (reference sequence). CDR3 length: 15 amino acids. CDR3 in DNA: TGTGCCAGCAGCTTTCCGACAGAGAACACCGGGGAGCTGTTTTTT. Translating it yields CASSFPTENTGELFF.

V gene TRBV18 combines with J gene TRBJ1-3; D possibly corresponds to TRBD1 (5 bases). The CDR3 spans 15 residues. CDR1 and CDR2 (germline): KGHSH, LQKENI. The germline V and J ends were trimmed by 3 bases and 7 bases, with 16 bases remaining between them. CDR3 nucleotide sequence: TGTGCCAGCTCACCCCTTGGGGGGGAACAGAACACCATATATTTT. Encoded protein: CASSPLGGEQNTIYF.

V and J are TRBV2 and TRBJ1-5; tentatively, D is TRBD1 (6 bases). Trimming removed 4 bases from V and 3 bases from J, with 16 bases in between. Germline V gives CDR1 SNHLY, CDR2 FYNNEI. This CDR3 has 16 residues. CDR3 amino acids: CASSGGGSFTNQPQHF. The CDR3 nucleotides read TGTGCCAGCAGTGGCGGGGGCTCCTTCACCAATCAGCCCCAGCATTTT. Supplemented by reference TRBV2 and TRBJ1-5, the full variable domain reads EPEVTQTPSHQVTQMGQEVILRCVPISNHLYFYWYRQILGQKVEFLVSFYNNEISEKSEIFDDQFSVERPDGSNFTLKIRSTKLEDSAMYFCASSGGGSFTNQPQHFGDGTRLSIL.

The CDR3 reads CASSPDGPTENTEAFF. The CDR3 DNA sequence: TGCGCCAGCAGCCCGGATGGACCGACAGAGAACACTGAAGCTTTCTTT. The rearrangement uses TRBV5-1 and TRBJ1-1; D perhaps matches TRBD1 (5 bases). This CDR3 contains 16 residues. The V end lost 4 bases, the J end lost 1 base, and 17 bases lay between the germline ends. Looked up from germline, CDR1 is SGHRS and CDR2 is YFSETQ. Together with reference TRBV5-1 and TRBJ1-1, the CDR3 gives the full variable domain: KAGVTQTPRYLIKTRGQQVTLSCSPISGHRSVSWYQQTPGQGLQFLFEYFSETQRNKGNFPGRFSGRQFSNSRSEMNVSTLELGDSALYLCASSPDGPTENTEAFFGQGTRLTVV.

The J gene is TRBJ2-7, the V gene TRBV18, with D tentatively TRBD2 (5 bases). The CDR3 is 14 amino acids. CDR1 is KGHSH, CDR2 LQKENI, per germline. Trimming removed 3 bases at V and 3 bases at J, with 12 bases between. The CDR3 coding sequence is TGTGCCAGCTCACCTGGCGAGGGCAACTACGAGCAGTACTTC. It codes for CASSPGEGNYEQYF.

The chain recombines TRBV27 with TRBJ1-2; 7 nucleotides line up with TRBD1. V lost 6 bases and J lost 4; bases outside the gene matches: 14. Per the germline V gene, CDR1 is MNHEY and CDR2 is SMNVEV (reference sequence). The CDR3 runs 16 residues. CDR3 sequence reads: CASRTDREVRSYGYTF. The CDR3 DNA sequence: TGTGCCAGCAGAACAGACAGGGAAGTAAGATCCTATGGCTACACCTTC.

This chain links TRBV19 with TRBJ1-1; D is ambiguous. The CDR3 has 14 amino acids. Germline V gene lookup returns CDR1 LNHDA and CDR2 SQIVND (reference sequence). Trimming took 4 bases from V and 10 from J, leaving 19 bases between them. CDR3 amino acids: CASSTLQPGTVAFF. The CDR3 region has the DNA TGTGCCAGTAGTACCCTCCAACCCGGTACGGTAGCTTTCTTT.

The chain combines TRBV11-2 with TRBJ2-3, with TRBD1 matching 7 bases. The CDR3 has 14 amino acids. V was pared by 3 bases and J by 2 bases, with 2 bases of the junction left unmatched. In germline, CDR1 is SGHAT, CDR2 FQNNGV. The CDR3 nucleotides read TGTGCCAGCAGCTTGGGACAGTACACAGATACGCAGTATTTT. Amino acids: CASSLGQYTDTQYF. The whole variable domain, filled in from reference TRBV11-2 and TRBJ2-3, reads EAGVAQSPRYKIIEKRQSVAFWCNPISGHATLYWYQQILGQGPKLLIQFQNNGVVDDSQLPKDRFSAERLKGVDSTLKIQPAKLEDSAVYLCASSLGQYTDTQYFGPGTRLTVL.

This sequence joins TRBV6-5 and TRBJ1-6, with 10 bases matching TRBD1. V lost 6 bases to trimming and J lost 8 bases; unmatched junction nucleotides: 7. The CDR3 runs to 15 residues. Germline V gene data show CDR1 as MNHEY and CDR2 as SVGAGI. The CDR3 spells CASSPEGTGDSPLHF. CDR3 DNA sequence: TGTGCCAGCAGCCCCGAAGGGACAGGGGATTCACCCCTCCACTTT.

A few counts support this clone. The rearrangement joins TRBV9 to TRBJ1-2, with D unclear. Germline CDR1 is SGDLS and CDR2 is YYNGEE. Trimming pared 0 bases from V and 8 bases from J, leaving 11 bases between. This CDR3 is 13 amino acids long. For the CDR3, the DNA is TGTGCCAGCAGCGTAGGGCAGAGACACGGCTACACCTTC. This gives the protein CASSVGQRHGYTF. Full variable domain (outside the CDR3, taken from reference TRBV9 and TRBJ1-2): DSGVTQTPKHLITATGQRVTLRCSPRSGDLSVYWYQQSLDQGLQFLIQYYNGEERAKGNILERFSAQQFPDLHSELNLSSLELGDSALYFCASSVGQRHGYTFGSGTRLTVV.

V usage is TRBV25-1 and J usage is TRBJ2-5; TRBD1 aligns across 9 bases. Germline values: CDR1 MGHDK, CDR2 SYGVNS. The CDR3 is 13 amino acids. J lost 7 bases, V lost 8 bases, and 8 bases had no gene match. The CDR3 loop reads CASAGTGIGTQYF. CDR3 nucleotides: TGTGCCAGCGCCGGGACAGGGATCGGGACCCAGTACTTC.

The chain has TRBV27 and TRBJ1-4, with 9 bases lining up with TRBD1. V trimming: 7 bases; J trimming: 4 bases; junction bases outside the gene matches: 4. The CDR3 length is 14 residues. Germline CDR1 MNHEY, CDR2 SMNVEV (reference sequence). The CDR3 DNA reads TGTGCCAGCACCCGACAGGGGGATAATGAAAAACTGTTTTTT. Translation: CASTRQGDNEKLFF. The complete variable domain, with remaining parts taken from reference TRBV27 and TRBJ1-4, reads EAQVTQNPRYLITVTGKKLTVTCSQNMNHEYMSWYRQDPGLGLRQIYYSMNVEVTDKGDVPEGYKVSRKEKRNFPLILESPSPNQTSLYFCASTRQGDNEKLFFGSGTQLSVL.

This clone was seen a single time. The chain carries TRBV5-4 and TRBJ2-5; 9 bases map to TRBD1. The V gene's germline CDR1 is SGHNT and CDR2 YYREEE (reference sequence). The CDR3 covers 15 residues. Trimming at V came to 2 bases and at J to 5 bases, leaving 7 bases not matched to a gene. The CDR3, as DNA: TGTGCCAGCAGCTTACCGACAGGGGGGAGGGAGACCCAGTACTTC. It translates to CASSLPTGGRETQYF.

The chain couples TRBV11-2 to TRBJ1-5; D remains unclear. The length of the CDR3 is 12 residues. The V end was cut by 6 bases, the J end by 3 bases, with 6 bases between. Germline V gene data show CDR1 as SGHAT and CDR2 as FQNNGV. The chain's CDR3 is CASSPNNQPQHF. The CDR3 coding sequence is TGTGCCAGCAGTCCTAACAATCAGCCCCAGCATTTT.

This chain connects TRBV5-5 to TRBJ1-6; D gene unclear. Germline values: CDR1 SGHKS, CDR2 YYEKEE (reference sequence). This CDR3 is built from 13 residues. The germline V and J ends were trimmed by 4 bases and 15 bases, with 17 bases remaining between them. In DNA form, the CDR3 reads TGTGCCAGCAGCGCTACCTCTCGGGTCTTCCTCCACTTT. This gives the protein CASSATSRVFLHF.

The chain recombines TRBV6-5 with TRBJ1-2, with D possibly TRBD1 on 5 matching bases. V was trimmed by 2 bases and J by 3 bases, leaving 16 bases between them. CDR1 MNHEY and CDR2 SVGAGI come from the germline V gene. The CDR3 runs 16 residues. The CDR3 DNA reads as TGTGCCAGCAGTTACGGAGTGCGGGAGGGGTACTATGGCTACACCTTC. Its protein product is CASSYGVREGYYGYTF.

The chain recombines TRBV6-5 with TRBJ2-3; 9 bases line up with TRBD2. This CDR3 comprises 16 residues. V lost 2 bases and J lost 0; bases outside the gene matches: 3. Germline assignment: CDR1 MNHEY and CDR2 SVGAGI. The CDR3 reads CASSYGGGGSTDTQYF. CDR3 DNA sequence: TGTGCCAGCAGTTACGGCGGGGGGGGGAGCACAGATACGCAGTATTTT.

The V and J genes are TRBV6-5 and TRBJ1-1; D not resolved. Looked up from germline, CDR1 is MNHEY and CDR2 is SVGAGI. Deletions cut 7 bases from V and 5 bases from J, with 17 bases between. The CDR3 is 14 amino acids. In nucleotides, the CDR3 is TGTGCCAGCACTCAAAACTGGGGAGTGACTGAAGCTTTCTTT. Encoded protein: CASTQNWGVTEAFF.